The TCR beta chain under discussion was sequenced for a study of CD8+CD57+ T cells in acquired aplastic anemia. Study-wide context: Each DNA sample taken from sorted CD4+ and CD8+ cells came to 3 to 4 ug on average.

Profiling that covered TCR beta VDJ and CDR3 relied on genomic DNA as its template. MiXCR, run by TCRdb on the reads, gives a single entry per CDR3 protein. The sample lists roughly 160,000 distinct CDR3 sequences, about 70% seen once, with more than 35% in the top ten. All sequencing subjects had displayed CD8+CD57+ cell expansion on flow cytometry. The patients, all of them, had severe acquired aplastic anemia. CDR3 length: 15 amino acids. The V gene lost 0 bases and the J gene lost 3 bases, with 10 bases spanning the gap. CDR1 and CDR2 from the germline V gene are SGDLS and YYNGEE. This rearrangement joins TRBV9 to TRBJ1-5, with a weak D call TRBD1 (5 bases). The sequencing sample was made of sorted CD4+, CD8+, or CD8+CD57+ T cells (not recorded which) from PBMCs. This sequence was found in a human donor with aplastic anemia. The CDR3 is CASSVEGRDNQPQHF. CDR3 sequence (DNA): TGTGCCAGCAGCGTAGAGGGACGGGACAATCAGCCCCAGCATTTT.